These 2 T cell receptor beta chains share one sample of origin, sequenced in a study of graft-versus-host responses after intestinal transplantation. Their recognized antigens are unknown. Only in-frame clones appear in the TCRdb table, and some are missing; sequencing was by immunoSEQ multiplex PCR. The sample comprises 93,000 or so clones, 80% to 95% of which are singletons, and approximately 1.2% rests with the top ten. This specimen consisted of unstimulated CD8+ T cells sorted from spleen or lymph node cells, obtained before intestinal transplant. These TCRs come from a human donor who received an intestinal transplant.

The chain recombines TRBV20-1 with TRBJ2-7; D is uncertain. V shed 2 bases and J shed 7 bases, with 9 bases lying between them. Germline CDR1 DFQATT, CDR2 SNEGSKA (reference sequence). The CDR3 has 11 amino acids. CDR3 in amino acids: CSARWAGEQYF. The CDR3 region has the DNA TGCAGTGCTAGATGGGCTGGGGAGCAGTACTTC.

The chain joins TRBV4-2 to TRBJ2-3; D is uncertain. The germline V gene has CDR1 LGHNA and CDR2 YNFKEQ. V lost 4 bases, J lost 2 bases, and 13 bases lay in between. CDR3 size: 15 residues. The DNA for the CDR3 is TGTGCCAGCAGCCCGCACGGCCAAGTCACAGATACGCAGTATTTT. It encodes CASSPHGQVTDTQYF.